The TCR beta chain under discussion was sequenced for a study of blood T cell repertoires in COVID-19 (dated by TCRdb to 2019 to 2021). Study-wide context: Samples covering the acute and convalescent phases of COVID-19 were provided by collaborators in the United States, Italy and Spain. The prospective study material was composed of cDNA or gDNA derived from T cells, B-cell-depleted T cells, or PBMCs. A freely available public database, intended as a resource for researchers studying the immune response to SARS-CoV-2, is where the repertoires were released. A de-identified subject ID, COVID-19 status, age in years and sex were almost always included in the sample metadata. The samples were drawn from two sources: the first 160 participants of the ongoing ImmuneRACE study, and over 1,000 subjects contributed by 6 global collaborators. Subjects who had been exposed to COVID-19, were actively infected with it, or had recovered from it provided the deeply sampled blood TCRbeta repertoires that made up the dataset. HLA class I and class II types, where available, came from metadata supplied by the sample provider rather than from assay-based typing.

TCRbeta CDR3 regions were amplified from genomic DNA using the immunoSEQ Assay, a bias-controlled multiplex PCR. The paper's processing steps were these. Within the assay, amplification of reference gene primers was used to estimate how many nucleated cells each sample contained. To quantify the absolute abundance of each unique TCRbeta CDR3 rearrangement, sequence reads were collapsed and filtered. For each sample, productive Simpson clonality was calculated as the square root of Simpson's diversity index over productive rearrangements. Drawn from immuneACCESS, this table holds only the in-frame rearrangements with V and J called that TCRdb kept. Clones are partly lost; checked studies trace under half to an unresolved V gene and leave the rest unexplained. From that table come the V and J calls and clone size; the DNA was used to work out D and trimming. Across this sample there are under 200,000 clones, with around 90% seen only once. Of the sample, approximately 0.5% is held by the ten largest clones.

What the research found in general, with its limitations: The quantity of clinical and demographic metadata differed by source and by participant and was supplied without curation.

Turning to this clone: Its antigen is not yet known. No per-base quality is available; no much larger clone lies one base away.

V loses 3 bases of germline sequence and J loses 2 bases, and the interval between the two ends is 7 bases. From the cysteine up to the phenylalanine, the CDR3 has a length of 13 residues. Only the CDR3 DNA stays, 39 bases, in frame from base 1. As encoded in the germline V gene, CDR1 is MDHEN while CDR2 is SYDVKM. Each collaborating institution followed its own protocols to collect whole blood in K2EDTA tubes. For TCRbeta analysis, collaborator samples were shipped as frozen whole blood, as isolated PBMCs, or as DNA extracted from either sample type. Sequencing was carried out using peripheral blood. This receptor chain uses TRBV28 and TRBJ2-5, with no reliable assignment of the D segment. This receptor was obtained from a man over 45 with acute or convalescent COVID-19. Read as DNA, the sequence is TGTGCCAGCAGTTTTGGGCATCAAGAGACCCAGTACTTC. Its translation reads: CASSFGHQETQYF.